This T cell receptor beta chain emerged from a study of beta chain features in type 1 diabetes. The germline V gene encodes CDR1 SGDLS and CDR2 YYNGEE. Trimming removed 2 bases from V and 3 bases from J; junction bases left unmatched: 5. The CDR3 consists of 15 residues. The authors sorted CD4+ naive, central memory, regulatory and stem cell-like memory cells via CD45RO/CCR7/CD25/CD127/CD95/CD27. In regard to this clone: The antigen remains undetermined.

Investigators reverse transcribed all isolated RNA, so they sequenced expressed TCRB transcripts. The study sequenced naive, central memory and regulatory T cell samples to an average of around 3.4 million reads. Produced via immunoSEQ multiplex PCR; TCRdb's table is partial and in-frame only. The sample has approximately 470,000 clones, about 32% seen once. Overall study findings and caveats: PCR might favor shorter templates, but any such skew would affect patients and controls equally. Researchers reported that naive, central memory and Treg TCRB repertoires appeared more similar in patients than in healthy donors.

The specimen was naive CD4+ T cells from blood. The chain joins TRBV9 to TRBJ2-7; 10 bases fit TRBD1. This sequence was found in a man between 18 and 29 years old in good health. The CDR3 here is CASSVGTGDIYEQYF. The CDR3, as DNA: TGTGCCAGCAGCGTCGGGACAGGGGATATCTACGAGCAGTACTTC.